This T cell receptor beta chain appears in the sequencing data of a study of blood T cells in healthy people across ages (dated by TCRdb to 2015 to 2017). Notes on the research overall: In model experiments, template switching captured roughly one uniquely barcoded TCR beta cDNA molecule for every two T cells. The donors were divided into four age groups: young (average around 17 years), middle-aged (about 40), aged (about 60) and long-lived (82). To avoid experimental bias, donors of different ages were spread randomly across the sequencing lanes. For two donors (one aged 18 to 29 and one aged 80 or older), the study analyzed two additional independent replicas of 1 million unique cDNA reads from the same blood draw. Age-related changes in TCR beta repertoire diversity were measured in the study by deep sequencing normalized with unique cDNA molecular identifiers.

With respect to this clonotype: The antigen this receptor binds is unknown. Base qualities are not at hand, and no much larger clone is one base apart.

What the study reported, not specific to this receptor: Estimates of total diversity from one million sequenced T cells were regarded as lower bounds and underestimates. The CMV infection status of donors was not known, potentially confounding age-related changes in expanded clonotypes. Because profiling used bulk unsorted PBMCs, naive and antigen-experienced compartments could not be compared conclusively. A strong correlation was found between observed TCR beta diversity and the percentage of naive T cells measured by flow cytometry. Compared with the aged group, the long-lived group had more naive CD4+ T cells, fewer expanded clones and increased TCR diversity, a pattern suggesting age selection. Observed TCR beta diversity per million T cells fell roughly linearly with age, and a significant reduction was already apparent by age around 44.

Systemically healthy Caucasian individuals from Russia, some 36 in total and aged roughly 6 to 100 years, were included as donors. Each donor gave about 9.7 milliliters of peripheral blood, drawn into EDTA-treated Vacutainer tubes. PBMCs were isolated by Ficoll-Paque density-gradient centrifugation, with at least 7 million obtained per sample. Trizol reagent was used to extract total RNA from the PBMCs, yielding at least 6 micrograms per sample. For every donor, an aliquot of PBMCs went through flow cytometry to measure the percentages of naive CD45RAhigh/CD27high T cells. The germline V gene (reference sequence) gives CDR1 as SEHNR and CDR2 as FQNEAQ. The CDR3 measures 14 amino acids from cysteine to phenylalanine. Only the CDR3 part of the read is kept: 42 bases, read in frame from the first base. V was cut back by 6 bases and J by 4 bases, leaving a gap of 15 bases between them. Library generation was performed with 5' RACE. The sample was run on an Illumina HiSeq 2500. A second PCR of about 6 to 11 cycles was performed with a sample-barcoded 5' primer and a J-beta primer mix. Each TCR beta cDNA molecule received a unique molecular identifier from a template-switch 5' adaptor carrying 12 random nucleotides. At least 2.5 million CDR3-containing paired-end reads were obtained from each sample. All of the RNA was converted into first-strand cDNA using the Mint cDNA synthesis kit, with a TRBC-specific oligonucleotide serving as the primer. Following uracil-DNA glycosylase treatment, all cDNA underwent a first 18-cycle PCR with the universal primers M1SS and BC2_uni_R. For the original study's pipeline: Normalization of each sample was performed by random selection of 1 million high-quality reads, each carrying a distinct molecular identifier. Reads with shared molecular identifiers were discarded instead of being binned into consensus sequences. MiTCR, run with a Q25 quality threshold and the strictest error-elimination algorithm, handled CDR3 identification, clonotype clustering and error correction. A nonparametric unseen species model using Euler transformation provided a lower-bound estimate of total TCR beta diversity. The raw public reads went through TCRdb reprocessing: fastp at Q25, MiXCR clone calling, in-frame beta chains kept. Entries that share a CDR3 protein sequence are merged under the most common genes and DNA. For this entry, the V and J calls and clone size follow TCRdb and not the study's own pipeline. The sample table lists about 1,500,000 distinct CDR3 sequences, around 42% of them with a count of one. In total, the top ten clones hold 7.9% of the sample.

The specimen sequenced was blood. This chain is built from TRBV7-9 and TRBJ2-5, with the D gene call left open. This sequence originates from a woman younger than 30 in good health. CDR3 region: CASRVGVIGETQYF. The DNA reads TGTGCCAGCAGGGTTGGGGTGATTGGAGAGACCCAGTACTTC.